This TCR beta chain was captured by sequencing in a study of monozygotic twins with inflammatory bowel disease. Eight separate reactions for every sample produced the cDNA. TCRdb processed the 5' RACE reads again and assigns one entry to each CDR3 protein, with no DNA. The clone table shows 330,000 or so distinct CDR3 sequences, with the ten largest holding under 2.5%. Germline V gene data show CDR1 as LNHDA and CDR2 as SQIVND (reference sequence). The CDR3 spans 14 residues. The sequenced sample was blood. The V call is TRBV19, the J call TRBJ1-2; there is no DNA to check the TCRdb D call of TRBD1. This clonotype was sampled from a human donor with ulcerative colitis or Crohn's disease, or a healthy co-twin of an affected twin (not recorded which). The CDR3 protein is CASSIGTGFAGYTF.